Shown below are 26 T cell receptor beta chains from a single sample sequenced in a study of regulatory T cells in long-lasting Graves disease. Time point given: persistent/refractory GD, antithyroid drugs over 5 years with positive TRAb. TCR sequences were obtained from RNA taken from PBMCs. Arm-PCR of CDR3 regions and iRepertoire HTBI primers were the basis on which TCR beta libraries were built. Via MiXCR, TCRdb re-called the multiplex PCR reads, giving one row per CDR3 protein. The table includes 300,000 to 500,000 distinct CDR3 sequences, around 20% detected once. The source material was peripheral blood mononuclear cells (PBMCs), sampled when the disease was refractory, from a patient treated with antithyroid drugs. The receptor set was obtained from a female donor with Graves disease.

This clonotype was observed many times. The V gene is TRBV28, the J gene TRBJ2-7; 7 bases are shared with TRBD2. Per the germline V gene, CDR1 is MDHEN and CDR2 is SYDVKM. V lost 3 bases to trimming and J lost 2 bases; unmatched junction nucleotides: 4. This CDR3 is 14 amino acids long. CDR3 in DNA: TGTGCCAGCAGTTTGGGCGGGAGAACCTACGAGCAGTACTTC. Its translation: CASSLGGRTYEQYF.

V gene TRBV29-1 combines with J gene TRBJ1-2; D not resolved. Trimming cost V 6 bases and J 0 bases, with 8 bases left between them. Per the germline V gene, CDR1 is SQVTM and CDR2 is ANQGSEA. CDR3 length equals 12 residues. The CDR3 here is CSVHQSNYGYTF. In DNA form, the CDR3 reads TGCAGCGTCCACCAGTCTAACTATGGCTACACCTTC.

A few counts support this clonotype. V usage is TRBV12-3 or TRBV12-4 and J usage is TRBJ1-1, with D perhaps matching TRBD1 (6 bases). Trimming removed 6 bases at V and 6 bases at J, with 11 bases between. The CDR3 contains 12 residues. CDR3 DNA sequence: TGTGCCAGCAGCCCCCGACAGGCTGAAGCTTTCTTT. This sequence encodes CASSPRQAEAFF.

This clonotype was counted ten times or more. The gene calls are TRBV2 and TRBJ2-5; D unclear. The V and J ends lost 7 bases and 1 base respectively, with 16 bases between them. The CDR3 contains 15 residues. Germline V gene sequence: CDR1 SNHLY, CDR2 FYNNEI. CDR3 coding DNA: TGTGCCAGCAAGGTTGGTGCGGAGCCCCAAGAGACCCAGTACTTC. This translates into CASKVGAEPQETQYF.

The sample holds many counts of this clonotype. V and J are TRBV28 and TRBJ1-1; no reliable D call. Trimming cost V 6 bases and J 9 bases, with 14 bases left between them. The CDR3 totals 12 residues. Germline V gene lookup returns CDR1 MDHEN and CDR2 SYDVKM. The CDR3: CASSLGESQAFF. As DNA, the CDR3 is TGTGCCAGCAGCCTTGGGGAGTCTCAAGCTTTCTTT.

The V and J genes are TRBV6-5 and TRBJ1-4; D remains unclear. V lost 4 bases and J lost 5, with 8 bases in between. Germline V lookup: CDR1 MNHEY, CDR2 SVGAGI. The CDR3 has 13 residues. CDR3 DNA sequence: TGTGCCAGCAGTTGGCGTCAGAATGAAAAACTGTTTTTT. Protein: CASSWRQNEKLFF.

The CDR3 loop reads CASSFSGTSSYEQYF. In DNA, the CDR3 is TGTGCCAGCAGCTTTAGCGGAACTAGCTCCTACGAGCAGTACTTC. The chain recombines TRBV7-2 with TRBJ2-7, with D possibly being TRBD2 (6 bases). From germline, CDR1 is SGHTA and CDR2 FQGNSA. Trimming took off 3 bases at V and 0 bases at J, with 12 bases between the two ends. This CDR3 is 15 amino acids long.

Ten or more counts support this clonotype. V and J are TRBV20-1 and TRBJ1-4, with TRBD1 matching over 7 bases. The ends lost 5 bases at V and 8 bases at J; junction bases unmatched: 11. CDR1 and CDR2 (germline): DFQATT, SNEGSKA (reference sequence). The CDR3 totals 14 residues. For the CDR3, the DNA is TGCAGTGCTTCTATACAGGGGAGGGACGAAAAACTGTTTTTT. Protein: CSASIQGRDEKLFF.

This chain joins TRBV19 and TRBJ1-1; 7 positions match TRBD1. The trim removed 2 bases at V and 7 bases at J, leaving 16 bases unmatched. Germline V lookup: CDR1 LNHDA, CDR2 SQIVND (reference sequence). The CDR3 consists of 17 residues. For the CDR3, the DNA is TGTGCCAGTAGTATACCTCGGATGATGACAGGGAGTCTTGAAGCTTTCTTT. It yields the protein CASSIPRMMTGSLEAFF.

This clonotype was picked up many times. The chain carries TRBV28 and TRBJ2-5, with TRBD1 identical over 7 bases. V was clipped by 6 bases and J by 0 bases; unmatched bases: 4. Germline CDR1 MDHEN, CDR2 SYDVKM. The CDR3 is made up of 14 amino acids. CDR3 DNA: TGTGCCAGCAGCCTAGGGACAGACCAAGAGACCCAGTACTTC. As protein: CASSLGTDQETQYF. The complete variable domain, with remaining parts taken from reference TRBV28 and TRBJ2-5, reads DVKVTQSSRYLVKRTGEKVFLECVQDMDHENMFWYRQDPGLGLRLIYFSYDVKMKEKGDIPEGYSVSREKKERFSLILESASTNQTSMYLCASSLGTDQETQYFGPGTRLLVL.

The V and J genes are TRBV13 and TRBJ2-4; 7 positions agree with TRBD1. The germline V gene has CDR1 PRHDT and CDR2 FYEKMQ (reference sequence). This CDR3 is 13 amino acids long. V gave up 4 bases and J gave up 6 bases; unmatched junction bases: 3. The CDR3 sequence is CASSSGTANIQYF. CDR3 nucleotide sequence: TGTGCCAGCAGCTCCGGGACAGCAAACATTCAGTACTTC.

This clonotype was detected ten times or more. This chain uses TRBV6-2 or TRBV6-3 with TRBJ2-5, with D perhaps matching TRBD2 (6 bases). V was cut by 1 base and J by 2 bases, with 14 bases left in between. The CDR3 sequence is 16 residues long. Germline V gene sequence: CDR1 MNHEY, CDR2 SVGEGT. The CDR3 sequence is CASSYYRKLAQETQYF. CDR3 sequence (DNA): TGTGCCAGCAGTTACTACCGAAAACTAGCACAAGAGACCCAGTACTTC.

This clonotype appeared a few times. V usage is TRBV6-1 and J usage is TRBJ2-1; 7 nucleotides line up with TRBD2. V shed 3 bases and J 4 bases; nucleotides not matched to a gene: 6. This CDR3 region has 15 residues. The germline gives CDR1 MNHNS, CDR2 SASEGT. The CDR3 sequence: CASSEGLAAYNEQFF. In nucleotides, the CDR3 is TGTGCCAGCAGTGAGGGGCTAGCGGCATACAATGAGCAGTTCTTC.

Here the CDR3 reads CASSLGGRYTF. The CDR3 DNA reads as TGCGCCAGCAGCTTGGGGGGCCGCTACACCTTC. The chain has TRBV5-1 and TRBJ1-2, with D possibly TRBD1 on 5 matching bases. V lost 0 bases to trimming and J lost 9 bases, with 6 bases between them. The CDR3 totals 11 residues. Germline V lookup: CDR1 SGHRS, CDR2 YFSETQ.

CDR3 DNA: TGTGCCAGCAGCAAGGATCGGGACCAGCCCCAGCATTTT. Translation gives CASSKDRDQPQHF. The chain joins TRBV7-3 to TRBJ1-5; tentatively, D is TRBD1 (5 bases). Trimming pared 5 bases from V and 7 bases from J, leaving 12 bases between. CDR1 is SGHTA and CDR2 is FQGTGA in the germline V gene. The CDR3 contains 13 residues.

A note on this clonotype: Given a much more abundant clone one base away, this may be a read error. The CDR3 loop is CASSSYRDEEAQYF. CDR3 nucleotide sequence: TGTGCCAGCAGTTCATACAGGGATGAAGAGGCCCAGTACTTC. The chain couples TRBV12-3 or TRBV12-4 to TRBJ2-5; tentative D call: TRBD1 (6 bases). The CDR3 contains 14 residues.

The count of this clonotype is one. V usage is TRBV4-1 and J usage is TRBJ2-7; D gene uncertain. The end of the DNA fits TRBJ1-2 better, so the J call may be wrong. CDR1 and CDR2 (germline): MGHRA, YSYEKL. This CDR3 comprises 13 residues. The CDR3 DNA is TGCGCCAGCAGCCACCCGGCGTCCGGCGGCTACACCTTC. Translated, it gives CASSHPASGGYTF.

This chain uses TRBV7-8 with TRBJ1-1, with D unresolved. CDR1 and CDR2 from the germline V gene are SGHVS and FQNEAQ. Deletions cut 4 bases from V and 4 bases from J, with 16 bases between. The CDR3 extends over 15 amino acids. CDR3 nucleotides: TGTGCCAGCAGCTCAGGCGGATCCTGGGGCACTGAAGCTTTCTTT. Translated: CASSSGGSWGTEAFF.

V usage is TRBV7-8 and J usage is TRBJ2-1; 11 bases are a match to TRBD2. Losses at the gene ends were 5 bases for V and 8 bases for J; bases not matched to a gene: 8. The CDR3 has 15 amino acids. Germline V gene lookup returns CDR1 SGHVS and CDR2 FQNEAQ. This chain's CDR3 is CASSPTSGSRDEQFF. CDR3 nucleotide sequence: TGTGCCAGCAGCCCTACTAGCGGGAGTAGGGATGAGCAGTTCTTC.

This clonotype has only one observation. This sequence joins TRBV10-3 and TRBJ2-3, with 7 bases that match TRBD2. The length of the CDR3 is 15 residues. The germline V gene encodes CDR1 ENHRY and CDR2 SYGVKD. V trimming: 4 bases; J trimming: 0 bases; junction bases outside the gene matches: 4. The CDR3 DNA reads TGTGCCATCAGTGGGACTAGACCTAGCACAGATACGCAGTATTTT. This sequence encodes CAISGTRPSTDTQYF.

This clonotype has only a few counts. V usage is TRBV12-3 or TRBV12-4 and J usage is TRBJ1-1, with D possibly being TRBD1 (6 bases). The CDR3 is 13 amino acids. V was cut by 6 bases and J by 5 bases, with 13 bases left in between. The CDR3 here is CASRYRESTEAFF. The CDR3 coding sequence is TGTGCCAGCAGATACAGGGAGTCGACTGAAGCTTTCTTT.

The chain has TRBV7-2 and TRBJ1-6; D ambiguous. Germline values: CDR1 SGHTA, CDR2 FQGNSA. Between the trimmed V and J ends, which lost 3 bases and 8 bases, there was a span of 20 bases. This CDR3 region has 17 residues. The CDR3 sequence is CASSFQVAGNLDSPLHF. CDR3 DNA: TGTGCCAGCAGCTTTCAGGTGGCAGGCAATTTGGATTCACCCCTCCACTTT.

There are many counts of this clonotype. The V gene is TRBV7-9, the J gene TRBJ2-7; D not certain. Germline CDR1 and CDR2: SEHNR and FQNEAQ (reference sequence). The CDR3 totals 12 residues. The V end was cut by 2 bases, the J end by 5 bases, with 7 bases between. The CDR3 DNA is TGTGCCAGCAGCTTACTGGGGAACGAGCAGTACTTC. This gives the protein CASSLLGNEQYF.

This clonotype came up many times. The V and J genes are TRBV7-9 and TRBJ2-2; no clear D. Germline V gene lookup returns CDR1 SEHNR and CDR2 FQNEAQ (reference sequence). CDR3 length equals 14 residues. V lost 6 bases and J 1 base, leaving 9 bases between the germline ends. As DNA, the CDR3 is TGTGCCAGCAGATCAAGCCTGAACACCGGGGAGCTGTTTTTT. As protein: CASRSSLNTGELFF. Using reference TRBV7-9 and TRBJ2-2 for the parts outside the CDR3, the full variable domain is DTGVSQNPRHKITKRGQNVTFRCDPISEHNRLYWYRQTLGQGPEFLTYFQNEAQLEKSRLLSDRFSAERPKGSFSTLEIQRTEQGDSAMYLCASRSSLNTGELFFGEGSRLTVL.

This clonotype was detected ten times or more. J is TRBJ1-1 and V is TRBV7-2; D gene unclear. Germline assignment: CDR1 SGHTA and CDR2 FQGNSA. This CDR3 is 13 amino acids long. The V end was cut by 3 bases, the J end by 1 base, with 6 bases between. CDR3 residues: CASSLTRNTEAFF. The CDR3 DNA reads as TGTGCCAGCAGCTTGACTAGGAACACTGAAGCTTTCTTT.

V gene TRBV13 combines with J gene TRBJ1-2; TRBD1 agrees at 8 bases. The CDR3 runs 13 residues. V lost 3 bases to trimming and J lost 7 bases; unmatched junction nucleotides: 4. Germline values: CDR1 PRHDT, CDR2 FYEKMQ (reference sequence). The CDR3 is CASSFQGAFGYTF. For the CDR3, the DNA is TGTGCCAGCAGCTTCCAGGGGGCGTTTGGCTACACCTTC.